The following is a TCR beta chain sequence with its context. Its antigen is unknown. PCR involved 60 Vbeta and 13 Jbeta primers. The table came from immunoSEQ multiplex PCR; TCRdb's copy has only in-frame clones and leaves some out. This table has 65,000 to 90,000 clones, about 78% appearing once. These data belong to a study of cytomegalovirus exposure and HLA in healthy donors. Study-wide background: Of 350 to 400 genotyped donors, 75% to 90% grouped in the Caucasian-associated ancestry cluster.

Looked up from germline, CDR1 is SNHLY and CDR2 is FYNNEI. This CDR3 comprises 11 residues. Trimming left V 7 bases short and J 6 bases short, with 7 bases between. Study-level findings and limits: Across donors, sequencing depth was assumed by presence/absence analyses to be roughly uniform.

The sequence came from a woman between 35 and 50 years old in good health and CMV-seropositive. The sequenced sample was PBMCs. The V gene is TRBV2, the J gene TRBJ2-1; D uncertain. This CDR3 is CASTRSNEQFF. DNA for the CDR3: TGTGCCAGCACTAGAAGCAATGAGCAGTTCTTC. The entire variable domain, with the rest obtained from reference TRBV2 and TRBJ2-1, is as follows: EPEVTQTPSHQVTQMGQEVILRCVPISNHLYFYWYRQILGQKVEFLVSFYNNEISEKSEIFDDQFSVERPDGSNFTLKIRSTKLEDSAMYFCASTRSNEQFFGPGTRLTVL.